One T cell receptor beta chain is described in this entry. TCRdb keeps only in-frame clones here, not all; method: immunoSEQ multiplex PCR. The data show over 200,000 clones, around 86% seen once. The V gene's germline CDR1 is ENHRY and CDR2 SYGVKD. The CDR3 consists of 14 residues. The V gene end was trimmed by 5 bases and the J gene end by 3 bases; junction bases not matched to a gene: 4. These data are taken from a study of blood T cell repertoires in COVID-19. The rearrangement uses TRBV10-3 and TRBJ2-5; 9 bases fit TRBD2. The specimen was peripheral blood. The TCR comes from a man over 45 with COVID-19, enrolled during active disease. The CDR3 nucleotides read TGTGCCATCAGTTCTGGGACTAGCAAAGAGACCCAGTACTTC. Its protein is CAISSGTSKETQYF.